One sample yielded the 17 T cell receptor beta chains listed below, sequenced in a study of human T cells and chemical hapten exposure. Documented time point: patch test 3, about 24 weeks after DPC sensitization. Treatment in this sample: therapeutic diphenylcyclopropenone sensitization with weekly scalp DPC. MiXCR was run by TCRdb on the RACE reads, yielding one entry per CDR3 protein. This table holds approximately 110,000 distinct CDR3 sequences, less than 40% found once. The source was whole blood, collected in connection with sensitization to the hapten diphenylcyclopropenone (DPC). These receptors were obtained from a middle-aged man with alopecia areata. Some clones in this sample may be carry-over from other donors' samples.

CDR3 residues: CASSLGGSGNVLTF. The CDR3 DNA sequence: TGTGCCAGCAGCCTTGGCGGGAGCGGTAACGTCCTGACTTTC. This sequence joins TRBV6-6 and TRBJ2-6; 7 nucleotides align to TRBD2. Germline V lookup: CDR1 MNHNY, CDR2 SVGAGI (reference sequence). J gave up 10 bases and V 6 bases, and 9 bases lay outside the gene matches. This CDR3 is built from 14 residues.

Only a few counts were recorded for this clonotype. The chain couples TRBV20-1 to TRBJ2-7; D perhaps matches TRBD1 (5 bases). The CDR3 runs 16 residues. The ends were cut back, 0 bases at V and 4 bases at J, with 19 bases in the middle. CDR1 and CDR2 (germline): DFQATT, SNEGSKA (reference sequence). CDR3 sequence: CSARDLDNTVSYEQYV. The CDR3 DNA reads TGCAGTGCTAGAGATTTGGACAATACAGTTAGTTACGAGCAGTACGTC.

V is TRBV14 and J is TRBJ2-1; 8 bases fit TRBD1. CDR3 size: 15 residues. V was clipped by 0 bases and J by 14 bases; unmatched bases: 12. Looked up from germline, CDR1 is SGHDN and CDR2 is FVKESK. The CDR3 DNA reads as TGTGCCAGCAGCCAAGATTGGGGTACGGACAGGGTAGAGTTCTTC. Protein sequence: CASSQDWGTDRVEFF.

The chain is built from TRBV20-1 and TRBJ2-7; D not certain. This CDR3 comprises 12 residues. Germline loops: CDR1 DFQATT, CDR2 SNEGSKA (reference sequence). V was cut by 3 bases and J by 5 bases, with 11 bases left in between. This CDR3 is CSASTRWDEQYF. The CDR3 bases are TGCAGTGCTAGTACACGGTGGGACGAGCAGTACTTC.

This clonotype has more than one count but fewer than ten. The chain employs TRBV14 and TRBJ2-3, with TRBD2 as a possible D gene (6 bases). The CDR3 length is 16 residues. Germline values: CDR1 SGHDN, CDR2 FVKESK. Trimming removed 5 bases from V and 0 bases from J, with 15 bases in between. The CDR3 nucleotides are TGTGCCAGCAGCAAAGGACAAGGGACTAGCACAGATACGCAGTATTTT. Its protein is CASSKGQGTSTDTQYF.

This clonotype appeared a few times. The genes are TRBV24-1 and TRBJ2-2; D gene uncertain. The V and J ends lost 1 base and 3 bases respectively, with 5 bases between them. The CDR3 totals 14 residues. Germline-derived CDR1 and CDR2 are KGHDR and SFDVKD. CDR3 amino acids: CATSDFADTGELFF. CDR3 coding DNA: TGTGCCACCAGTGATTTTGCGGACACCGGGGAGCTGTTTTTT.

J is TRBJ1-5 and V is TRBV12-3 or TRBV12-4; tentatively, D is TRBD1 (5 bases). V was cut by 4 bases and J by 9 bases, with 16 bases left in between. The length of the CDR3 is 14 residues. CDR3 coding DNA: TGTGCCAGCAGTTCTGCCGGGACGGGACGGCCCCAGCATTTT. Translating it yields CASSSAGTGRPQHF.

The sample holds one count of this clonotype. The V and J genes are TRBV29-1 and TRBJ2-1; TRBD2 matches at 14 bases. This CDR3 comprises 15 residues. The germline gives CDR1 SQVTM, CDR2 ANQGSEA. J lost 6 bases, V lost 4 bases, and 5 bases had no gene match. For the CDR3, the DNA is TGCAGCGTTGGGACTAGCGGGAGGTGGTCCAATGAGCAGTTCTTC. This translates into CSVGTSGRWSNEQFF.

V gene TRBV6-6 combines with J gene TRBJ2-1; 11 nucleotides line up with TRBD2. Germline CDR1 MNHNY, CDR2 SVGAGI (reference sequence). With V trimmed by 4 bases and J by 5 bases, 10 bases remained unmatched. This CDR3 comprises 17 residues. The CDR3 region has the DNA TGTGCCAGCAGTTTTCTAATACTAGCGGGAGACCACAATGAGCAGTTCTTC. It encodes CASSFLILAGDHNEQFF.

Only a few counts were recorded for this clonotype. The chain links TRBV18 to TRBJ1-5; the D gene is possibly TRBD1 (6 bases). V was clipped by 2 bases and J by 0 bases, with 14 bases between them. CDR1 is KGHSH, CDR2 LQKENI, per germline. The CDR3 loop spans 17 amino acids. The CDR3 reads CASSPNQGSLSNQPQHF. The DNA of the CDR3 is TGTGCCAGCTCACCAAATCAGGGGTCCCTTAGCAATCAGCCCCAGCATTTT.

This clonotype showed up just a few times. V usage is TRBV24-1 and J usage is TRBJ2-7; D is undetermined. Per the germline V gene, CDR1 is KGHDR and CDR2 is SFDVKD. This CDR3 comprises 12 residues. With 1 base removed from V and 6 bases from J, the gap between germline ends came to 6 bases. CDR3 DNA: TGTGCCACCAGTGATTTTGGCGGCGAGCAGTACGTC. Protein: CATSDFGGEQYV.

The V call is TRBV6-6, the J call TRBJ1-1; maybe TRBD1 (6 bases). Germline-derived CDR1 and CDR2 are MNHNY and SVGAGI (reference sequence). V was shortened by 4 bases and J by 5 bases, with 14 bases between the two germline ends. The CDR3 has 14 amino acids. The DNA of the CDR3 is TGTGCCAGCAGTTCTGAAGGGGGTTGGACTGAAGCTTTCTTT. This translates into CASSSEGGWTEAFF.

This chain connects TRBV6-5 to TRBJ2-5, with 7 bases fitting TRBD2. The CDR3 is 15 amino acids. Trimming removed 8 bases from V and 2 bases from J; junction bases left unmatched: 11. Looked up from germline, CDR1 is MNHEY and CDR2 is SVGAGI. The CDR3 bases are TGTGCCAGCCTTGGGGCGGGAGACCCGCAAGAGACCCAGTACTTC. This gives the protein CASLGAGDPQETQYF.

The J gene is TRBJ2-4, the V gene TRBV24-1; D uncertain. The germline gives CDR1 KGHDR, CDR2 SFDVKD. V gave up 4 bases and J gave up 0 bases, with 3 bases separating them. This CDR3 has 13 amino acids. The CDR3 DNA follows: TGTGCCACCAGTGAAGCAGCCAAAAACATTCAGTACTTC. Its translation: CATSEAAKNIQYF.

The chain joins TRBV6-5 to TRBJ2-3, with D maybe TRBD2 (5 bases). V was clipped by 2 bases and J by 1 base, with 10 bases between them. Per germline, CDR1 MNHEY and CDR2 SVGAGI. The CDR3 extends over 15 amino acids. CDR3 bases: TGTGCCAGCAGTTACATTCTAGCTGGCACAGATACGCAGTATTTT. Amino acids: CASSYILAGTDTQYF.

The chain is built from TRBV5-5 and TRBJ2-1; tentatively, D is TRBD1 or TRBD2 (5 bases each). CDR1 and CDR2 (germline): SGHKS, YYEKEE (reference sequence). Trimming removed 1 base at V and 8 bases at J, with 13 bases between. The CDR3 contains 14 residues. CDR3 loop: CASSLTGRRHEQFF. DNA for the CDR3: TGTGCCAGCAGCTTGACGGGGCGGCGGCATGAGCAGTTCTTC.

The chain is built from TRBV5-1 and TRBJ2-1, with TRBD1 identical over 12 bases. Germline values: CDR1 SGHRS, CDR2 YFSETQ. The CDR3 consists of 15 residues. Trimming at V came to 4 bases and at J to 8 bases, leaving 7 bases not matched to a gene. The CDR3 here is CASSRGQGALDEQFF. The DNA of the CDR3 is TGCGCCAGCAGCCGGGGACAGGGGGCGCTTGATGAGCAGTTCTTC.